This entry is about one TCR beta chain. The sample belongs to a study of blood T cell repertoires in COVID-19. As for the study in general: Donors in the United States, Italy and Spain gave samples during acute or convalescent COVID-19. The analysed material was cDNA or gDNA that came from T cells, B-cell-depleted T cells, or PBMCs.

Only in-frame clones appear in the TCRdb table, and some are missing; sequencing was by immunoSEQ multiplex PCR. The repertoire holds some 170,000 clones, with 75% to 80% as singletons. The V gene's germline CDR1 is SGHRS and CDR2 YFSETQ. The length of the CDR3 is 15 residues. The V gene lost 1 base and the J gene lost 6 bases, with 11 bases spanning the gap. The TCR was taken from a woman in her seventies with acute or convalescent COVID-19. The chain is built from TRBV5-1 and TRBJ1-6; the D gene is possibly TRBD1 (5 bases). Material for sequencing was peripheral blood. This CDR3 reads CASSLWSGFNSPLHF. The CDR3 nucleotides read TGCGCCAGCAGCTTGTGGTCAGGGTTTAATTCACCCCTCCACTTT. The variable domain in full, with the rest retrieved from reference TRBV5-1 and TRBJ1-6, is KAGVTQTPRYLIKTRGQQVTLSCSPISGHRSVSWYQQTPGQGLQFLFEYFSETQRNKGNFPGRFSGRQFSNSRSEMNVSTLELGDSALYLCASSLWSGFNSPLHFGNGTRLTVT.